Each of the 5 T cell receptor beta chains below was sequenced from the same sample in a study of shared clonotypes between healthy human individuals (dated by TCRdb to the early 2020s). Libraries were built with the immunoSEQ multiplex PCR assay. TCRdb took this table from immuneACCESS and kept in-frame rearrangements with V and J called. Such tables lack part of the clones; where checked against another copy, unresolved V genes explain under half of the gap, and the rest is unexplained. The sample includes about 2.1 million clones, with about 94% observed a single time. The top ten clones comprise approximately 1.7% of the sample. For the CD8 naive samples, CD45RO-negative cells were positively selected for CCR7, yielding a CD45RA+CCR7+ population from which TemRA cells were excluded. The sequencing input was naive CD8+ T cells from PBMCs. Sample cell subset or site, as interpreted from the label and publication: CD45RA+CCR7+. All receptors come from a man younger than 35 in good health. Some clones in this sample may be carry-over from other donors' samples.

The chain uses TRBV7-9 and TRBJ2-7; 8 positions agree with TRBD1. The CDR3 has 15 amino acids. With V trimmed by 8 bases and J by 0 bases, 9 bases remained unmatched. Germline V gene data show CDR1 as SEHNR and CDR2 as FQNEAQ (reference sequence). CDR3: CASGHGQGHSYEQYF. As DNA, the CDR3 is TGTGCCAGCGGCCACGGACAGGGACACTCCTACGAGCAGTACTTC.

The chain links TRBV27 to TRBJ2-1; possible D gene TRBD2, 6 bases. The CDR3 covers 14 residues. Germline-derived CDR1 and CDR2 are MNHEY and SMNVEV (reference sequence). Trimming pared 6 bases from V and 0 bases from J, leaving 9 bases between. The CDR3 loop reads CASSGLLSYNEQFF. As DNA, the CDR3 is TGTGCCAGCAGCGGACTACTCTCCTACAATGAGCAGTTCTTC.

The chain couples TRBV10-3 to TRBJ1-1, with D maybe TRBD1 (5 bases). Trimming cost V 0 bases and J 1 base, with 12 bases left between them. Germline V gene data show CDR1 as ENHRY and CDR2 as SYGVKD. The CDR3 is 16 residues long. CDR3 in DNA: TGTGCCATCAGTGAGTCCGCGCAGGGCAGGAACACTGAAGCTTTCTTT. Translation: CAISESAQGRNTEAFF.

The rearrangement uses TRBV5-6 and TRBJ2-7, with TRBD2 as a possible D gene (5 bases). The CDR3 extends over 13 amino acids. Germline CDR1 reads SGHDT; CDR2 reads YYEEEE. Between the trimmed V and J ends, which lost 3 bases and 4 bases, there was a span of 11 bases. The CDR3 region has the DNA TGTGCCAGCAGCTCTGTCCTAGCTTACGAGCAGTACTTC. Amino acids: CASSSVLAYEQYF.

The chain combines TRBV5-5 with TRBJ2-7; TRBD2 agrees at 14 bases. The V gene end was trimmed by 4 bases and the J gene end by 3 bases; junction bases not matched to a gene: 6. Germline CDR1 is SGHKS and CDR2 is YYEKEE (reference sequence). The CDR3 loop spans 16 amino acids. The CDR3 protein is CASSRGLAGGFYEQYF. In DNA, the CDR3 is TGTGCCAGCAGCCGCGGACTAGCGGGAGGTTTCTACGAGCAGTACTTC.